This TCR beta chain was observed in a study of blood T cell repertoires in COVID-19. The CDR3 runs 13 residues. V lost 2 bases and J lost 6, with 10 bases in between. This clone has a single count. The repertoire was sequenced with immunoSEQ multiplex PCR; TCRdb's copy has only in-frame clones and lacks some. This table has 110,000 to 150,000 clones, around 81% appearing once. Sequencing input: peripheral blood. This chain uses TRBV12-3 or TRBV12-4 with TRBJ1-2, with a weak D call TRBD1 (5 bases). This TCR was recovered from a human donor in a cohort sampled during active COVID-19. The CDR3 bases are TGTGCCAGCAGTTTAAGAAGGGGTAATGGCTACACCTTC. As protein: CASSLRRGNGYTF.